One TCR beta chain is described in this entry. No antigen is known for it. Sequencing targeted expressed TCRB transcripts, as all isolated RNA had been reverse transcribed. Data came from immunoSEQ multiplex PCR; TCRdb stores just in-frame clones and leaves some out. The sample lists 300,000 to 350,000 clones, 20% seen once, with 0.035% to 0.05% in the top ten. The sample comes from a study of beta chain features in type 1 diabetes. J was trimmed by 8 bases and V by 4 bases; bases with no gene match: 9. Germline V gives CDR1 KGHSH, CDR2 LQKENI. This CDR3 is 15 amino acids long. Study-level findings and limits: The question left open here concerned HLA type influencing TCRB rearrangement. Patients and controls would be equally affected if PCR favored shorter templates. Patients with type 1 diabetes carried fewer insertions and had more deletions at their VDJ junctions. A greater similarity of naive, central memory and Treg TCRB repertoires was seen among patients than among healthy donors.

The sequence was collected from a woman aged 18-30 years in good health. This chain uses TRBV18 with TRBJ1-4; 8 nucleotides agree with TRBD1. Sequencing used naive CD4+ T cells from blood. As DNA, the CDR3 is TGTGCCAGCTCACAGCCCGGGACAGGCGGGGAAAAACTGTTTTTT. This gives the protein CASSQPGTGGEKLFF.